The 32 T cell receptor beta chains in this list originate from one sample, sequenced in a study of control samples from healthy donors and cancer patients. Data came from immunoSEQ multiplex PCR; TCRdb stores just in-frame clones and leaves some out. The table lists 98,000 or so clones, 82% of them singletons. Sequenced input: blood. Source of these receptors: a man aged 18 to 35 in good health.

The V call is TRBV4-2, the J call TRBJ2-7; TRBD1 matches 7 bases. Trimming cost V 3 bases and J 3 bases; bases outside gene matches: 2. Germline CDR1 and CDR2: LGHNA and YNFKEQ. The CDR3 is 13 amino acids. The CDR3 coding sequence is TGTGCCAGCAGCCAGACAGGGAACTACGAGCAGTACTTC. It encodes CASSQTGNYEQYF.

The chain employs TRBV19 and TRBJ1-5; D is ambiguous. This CDR3 comprises 14 residues. Germline CDR1 reads LNHDA; CDR2 reads SQIVND (reference sequence). Trimming removed 3 bases from V and 7 bases from J, with 13 bases in between. The CDR3 DNA follows: TGTGCCAGTAGTATGATAGGGTATAACCAGCCCCAGCATTTT. Residues: CASSMIGYNQPQHF.

This clone was detected only a few times. The rearrangement uses TRBV9 and TRBJ1-2, with 7 positions matching TRBD1. V dropped 5 bases and J dropped 7; count of bases not matched to a gene: 17. The germline CDR1 and CDR2 sequences are SGDLS and YYNGEE. The CDR3 runs 16 residues. CDR3 sequence: CASSLNTGAIGSGYTF. The CDR3 bases are TGTGCCAGCAGTTTAAATACAGGGGCCATTGGCTCTGGCTACACCTTC.

The chain employs TRBV19 and TRBJ1-6; D remains ambiguous. Germline V CDR1 and CDR2: LNHDA, SQIVND (reference sequence). Trimming removed 7 bases at V and 7 bases at J, with 14 bases between. The CDR3 is made up of 14 amino acids. CDR3 region: CASTPGPLNSPLHF. The CDR3 DNA sequence: TGTGCCAGTACCCCAGGACCCCTAAATTCACCCCTCCACTTT.

V gene TRBV18 combines with J gene TRBJ2-5, with 9 positions matching TRBD1. Unmatched junction bases numbered 14, after V lost 5 bases and J lost 4 bases. This CDR3 is built from 17 residues. The V gene's germline CDR1 is KGHSH and CDR2 LQKENI. CDR3 bases: TGTGCCAGCTCAAACCGAGGACAGGGGATTGCGGGAGAGACCCAGTACTTC. Its translation is CASSNRGQGIAGETQYF. Full variable domain (remainder filled in from reference TRBV18 and TRBJ2-5): NAGVMQNPRHLVRRRGQEARLRCSPMKGHSHVYWYRQLPEEGLKFMVYLQKENIIDESGMPKERFSAEFPKEGPSILRIQQVVRGDSAAYFCASSNRGQGIAGETQYFGPGTRLLVL.

On this clone itself: The junction does not match germline at one end; this may be a read error. The chain is built from TRBV4-2 and TRBJ1-2; D is possibly TRBD1 (5 bases). This CDR3 spans 14 amino acids. Per germline, CDR1 LGHNA and CDR2 YNFKEQ. The chain's CDR3 is CASSRAGTAYAYTF. In nucleotides, the CDR3 is TGTGCCAGCAGCCGGGCCGGGACGGCGTATGCCTACACCTTC.

This clone was seen a few times. Different DNA sequences within this sample yield the same CDR3. The chain couples TRBV5-1 to TRBJ2-2, with a weak D call TRBD1 (6 bases). V dropped 0 bases and J dropped 2 bases, with 14 bases sitting between them. The CDR3 sequence is 17 residues long. CDR1 and CDR2 (germline): SGHRS, YFSETQ. CDR3 amino acids: CASSLGHRDKNTGELFF. CDR3 bases: TGCGCCAGCAGCTTGGGGCACCGGGACAAAAACACCGGGGAGCTGTTTTTT.

This chain connects TRBV7-2 to TRBJ1-1, with 8 bases aligning to TRBD1. CDR3 length: 13 residues. V lost 4 bases to trimming and J lost 7 bases; unmatched junction nucleotides: 5. CDR1 and CDR2 (germline): SGHTA, FQGNSA. The CDR3 reads CASSSYRGVEAFF. CDR3 sequence (DNA): TGTGCCAGCAGCTCGTACAGGGGGGTTGAAGCTTTCTTT.

The chain has TRBV15 and TRBJ1-3; D call uncertain. The CDR3 consists of 15 residues. From germline, CDR1 is LNHNV and CDR2 YYDKDF (reference sequence). V lost 2 bases, J lost 0 bases, and 8 bases lay in between. This chain's CDR3 is CATSRLGDSGNTIYF. The CDR3 bases are TGTGCCACCAGCAGACTAGGCGACTCTGGAAACACCATATATTTT. Supplemented by reference TRBV15 and TRBJ1-3, the full variable domain reads DAMVIQNPRYQVTQFGKPVTLSCSQTLNHNVMYWYQQKSSQAPKLLFHYYDKDFNNEADTPDNFQSRRPNTSFCFLDIRSPGLGDTAMYLCATSRLGDSGNTIYFGEGSWLTVV.

A single count supports this clone. The chain uses TRBV7-8 and TRBJ2-3; 10 bases line up with TRBD1. The CDR3 has 14 residues. Germline V gene lookup returns CDR1 SGHVS and CDR2 FQNEAQ. The trim removed 3 bases at V and 9 bases at J, leaving 6 bases unmatched. The CDR3 sequence: CASSFPGQGNTQYF. The CDR3 DNA is TGTGCCAGCAGCTTCCCGGGACAGGGGAACACGCAGTATTTT.

V gene TRBV5-1 combines with J gene TRBJ1-2; no firm D call. V was pared by 0 bases and J by 6 bases, with 9 bases between. The CDR3 totals 13 residues. Germline lookup yields CDR1 SGHRS and CDR2 YFSETQ. CDR3 amino acids: CASSLGTPDGYTF. DNA for the CDR3: TGCGCCAGCAGCTTGGGTACCCCGGATGGCTACACCTTC.

V gene TRBV4-2 combines with J gene TRBJ1-5, with D possibly being TRBD1 (6 bases). Germline V gene lookup returns CDR1 LGHNA and CDR2 YNFKEQ. CDR3 length: 15 residues. The V end lost 2 bases, the J end lost 4 bases, and 12 bases lay between the germline ends. CDR3 loop: CASSQQMGANQPQHF. The CDR3 nucleotides read TGTGCCAGCAGCCAACAGATGGGGGCAAATCAGCCCCAGCATTTT.

This clone was recorded once. The chain couples TRBV2 to TRBJ1-3; D might be TRBD1 (6 bases). CDR3 length: 13 amino acids. With 6 bases removed from V and 5 bases from J, the gap between germline ends came to 11 bases. Germline CDR1 is SNHLY and CDR2 is FYNNEI. The CDR3 is CASSRTDRNTIYF. CDR3 sequence (DNA): TGTGCCAGCAGCCGGACAGATAGAAACACCATATATTTT.

This rearrangement joins TRBV18 to TRBJ2-7; D gene uncertain. The V gene lost 4 bases and the J gene lost 6 bases, with 13 bases spanning the gap. The CDR3 runs to 13 residues. Germline-derived CDR1 and CDR2 are KGHSH and LQKENI. The CDR3 loop is CASSRTAGAEQYF. The DNA of the CDR3 is TGTGCCAGCTCACGCACCGCCGGTGCCGAGCAGTACTTC.

This sequence joins TRBV30 and TRBJ1-2, with TRBD1 matching 8 bases. After removal of 2 bases from V and 7 bases from J, the junction contained 3 bases not matched to a gene. Per germline, CDR1 GTSNPN and CDR2 SVGIG (reference sequence). The CDR3 loop spans 12 amino acids. For the CDR3, the DNA is TGTGCCTGGAGTTTGACAGGGGTTGGCTACACCTTC. It is translated as CAWSLTGVGYTF.

The chain recombines TRBV7-6 with TRBJ1-3; 8 bases fit TRBD1. This CDR3 spans 18 amino acids. CDR1 and CDR2 from the germline V gene are SGHVS and FNYEAQ. V lost 0 bases, J lost 1 base, and 8 bases stayed unmatched. CDR3 sequence (DNA): TGTGCCAGCAGCTTAGCGCCTGACAGGGGACCGTCTGGAAACACCATATATTTT. This codes for CASSLAPDRGPSGNTIYF.

The chain combines TRBV6-1 with TRBJ2-7, with D unresolved. V was clipped by 1 base and J by 3 bases, with 19 bases between them. The CDR3 spans 17 residues. Germline lookup yields CDR1 MNHNS and CDR2 SASEGT. This chain's CDR3 is CASSEDLFDWIFYEQYV. CDR3 sequence (DNA): TGTGCCAGCAGTGAAGACTTGTTCGACTGGATCTTCTACGAGCAGTACGTC.

The chain employs TRBV11-2 and TRBJ2-1, with unresolved D. The CDR3 consists of 18 residues. V was clipped by 5 bases and J by 0 bases, with 20 bases between them. Per the germline V gene, CDR1 is SGHAT and CDR2 is FQNNGV. The CDR3 DNA reads TGTGCCAGCAGCCCCTACCCCCAGGCAGGTATCTCCTACAATGAGCAGTTCTTC. Its translation is CASSPYPQAGISYNEQFF.

The rearrangement uses TRBV5-6 and TRBJ2-6; TRBD1 might be the D (6 bases). The germline gives CDR1 SGHDT, CDR2 YYEEEE. This CDR3 region has 17 residues. V was trimmed by 1 base and J by 0 bases, leaving 11 bases between them. Here the CDR3 reads CASSLSTGLSGANVLTF. CDR3 in DNA: TGTGCCAGCAGCTTGTCGACAGGCCTCTCTGGGGCCAACGTCCTGACTTTC.

V is TRBV7-2 and J is TRBJ2-2, with 10 bases aligning to TRBD2. Germline V gene lookup returns CDR1 SGHTA and CDR2 FQGNSA. The CDR3 contains 17 residues. Trimming removed 5 bases from V and 1 base from J; junction bases left unmatched: 7. The CDR3 nucleotides are TGTGCCAGCAGCCCACTAGCGGGGAATAGGAACACCGGGGAGCTGTTTTTT. It specifies CASSPLAGNRNTGELFF.

The V and J genes are TRBV5-1 and TRBJ1-1; no firm D call. Germline CDR1 is SGHRS and CDR2 is YFSETQ. This CDR3 is built from 13 residues. Trimming removed 4 bases at V and 0 bases at J, with 7 bases between. The CDR3: CASSRRMNTEAFF. CDR3 bases: TGCGCCAGCAGCAGGAGAATGAACACTGAAGCTTTCTTT.

The chain joins TRBV25-1 to TRBJ2-5; 10 bases line up with TRBD2. The germline CDR1 and CDR2 sequences are MGHDK and SYGVNS. The ends lost 6 bases at V and 1 base at J; junction bases unmatched: 8. The CDR3 consists of 16 residues. The CDR3 loop reads CASSLEVAGGQETQYF. The DNA of the CDR3 is TGTGCCAGCAGCCTGGAAGTAGCGGGGGGCCAAGAGACCCAGTACTTC.

This clone was seen a few times. This rearrangement joins TRBV5-6 to TRBJ1-3, with a weak D call TRBD1 (6 bases). V dropped 4 bases and J dropped 3 bases, with 17 bases sitting between them. The CDR3 runs to 16 residues. The germline gives CDR1 SGHDT, CDR2 YYEEEE. CDR3 coding DNA: TGTGCCAGCAGCCAGATCACAGGGCAACTTGGAAACACCATATATTTT. This encodes CASSQITGQLGNTIYF.

The chain has TRBV3-1 (or the pseudogene TRBV3-2) and TRBJ1-1; 9 bases fit TRBD1. The CDR3 covers 13 residues. With 2 bases clipped from V and 10 bases from J, the junction kept 5 bases outside the gene matches. Germline lookup yields CDR1 LGHDT and CDR2 YNNKEL (reference sequence). This CDR3 is CASSQLGTGIAFF. CDR3 nucleotide sequence: TGTGCCAGCAGCCAACTTGGGACAGGGATAGCTTTCTTT.

The chain couples TRBV19 to TRBJ2-5, with 12 nucleotides matching TRBD2. The CDR3 extends over 15 amino acids. Germline trimming cut 5 bases from V and 4 bases from J; bases unmatched to any gene: 5. Germline CDR1 LNHDA, CDR2 SQIVND (reference sequence). The CDR3 reads CASSPRLAGAETQYF. Here the CDR3 DNA reads TGTGCCAGTAGTCCAAGACTAGCGGGGGCAGAGACCCAGTACTTC.

V is TRBV7-9 and J is TRBJ2-6; D may be TRBD1 (6 bases). CDR1 is SEHNR, CDR2 FQNEAQ, per germline (reference sequence). V lost 3 bases to trimming and J lost 2 bases, with 8 bases between them. CDR3 length: 15 amino acids. The DNA of the CDR3 is TGTGCCAGCAGCTTCACAGGGCCTGGGGCCAACGTCCTGACTTTC. Translation: CASSFTGPGANVLTF.

The CDR3 DNA reads as TGTGCCAGCAGCTTACTAAAAGACACCGGGGAGCTGTTTTTT. This gives the protein CASSLLKDTGELFF. The chain recombines TRBV28 with TRBJ2-2; D is undetermined. The germline V and J ends were trimmed by 6 bases and 3 bases, with 11 bases remaining between them. This CDR3 region has 14 residues. Germline V gene sequence: CDR1 MDHEN, CDR2 SYDVKM.

The chain has TRBV28 and TRBJ1-5, with TRBD1 matching 9 bases. The germline V gene encodes CDR1 MDHEN and CDR2 SYDVKM. V lost 6 bases, J lost 3 bases, and 6 bases stayed unmatched. The CDR3 spans 15 residues. The DNA of the CDR3 is TGTGCCAGCAGCCTCACAGGGGGCCCCAATCAGCCCCAGCATTTT. Translated: CASSLTGGPNQPQHF.

The gene calls are TRBV5-1 and TRBJ2-5; 8 bases align to TRBD1. Per the germline V gene, CDR1 is SGHRS and CDR2 is YFSETQ. Losses at the gene ends were 2 bases for V and 4 bases for J; bases not matched to a gene: 13. The CDR3 spans 17 residues. In DNA, the CDR3 is TGCGCCAGCAGCTTCTCCTGGACAGGGAATTCAAGAGAGACCCAGTACTTC. This codes for CASSFSWTGNSRETQYF.

This chain connects TRBV6-5 to TRBJ2-5; D is perhaps TRBD1 (6 bases). This CDR3 has 15 residues. V shed 7 bases and J shed 4 bases, with 19 bases lying between them. From germline, CDR1 is MNHEY and CDR2 SVGAGI. As DNA, the CDR3 is TGTGCCAGCAAAGAGGAACGCAGGGGAACAGAGACCCAGTACTTC. Translated: CASKEERRGTETQYF.

The rearrangement links TRBV4-1 to TRBJ2-2; a weak D match, TRBD2 (6 bases). V was trimmed by 0 bases and J by 1 base, leaving 15 bases between them. Germline CDR1 reads MGHRA; CDR2 reads YSYEKL. The CDR3 extends over 18 amino acids. CDR3 amino acids: CASSQETWVAVNTGELFF. CDR3 sequence (DNA): TGCGCCAGCAGCCAAGAGACGTGGGTAGCGGTGAACACCGGGGAGCTGTTTTTT.

The rearrangement joins TRBV6-1 to TRBJ2-1, with D possibly being TRBD2 (5 bases). Germline CDR1 MNHNS, CDR2 SASEGT. Trimming stripped 0 bases from V and 6 bases from J, with 12 bases between. The CDR3 runs 15 residues. The CDR3 DNA reads as TGTGCCAGCAGTGAAGCGCGTCGGGGATCCAATGAGCAGTTCTTC. Encoded protein: CASSEARRGSNEQFF.